The T cell receptor beta chain described here comes from a study of PD-1 blockade in classical Hodgkin lymphoma. V was trimmed by 1 base and J by 6 bases, leaving 13 bases between them. This CDR3 comprises 14 residues. Germline V lookup: CDR1 KGHSH, CDR2 LQKENI. Here immunoSEQ multiplex PCR was the method, and the copy in TCRdb shows in-frame clones only, minus some. Of some 150,000 clones in the sample, 78% were seen once. Every patient relapsed after autologous stem cell transplantation, and brentuximab vedotin exposure varied. V gene TRBV18 combines with J gene TRBJ2-7; D not resolved. The sample in question was peripheral blood mononuclear cells (PBMCs), obtained before the second cycle of nivolumab. The sequence was obtained from a human donor with classical Hodgkin lymphoma. This chain's CDR3 is CASSPLGYYGEQYF. In DNA, the CDR3 is TGTGCCAGCTCACCACTAGGGTATTACGGCGAGCAGTACTTC.